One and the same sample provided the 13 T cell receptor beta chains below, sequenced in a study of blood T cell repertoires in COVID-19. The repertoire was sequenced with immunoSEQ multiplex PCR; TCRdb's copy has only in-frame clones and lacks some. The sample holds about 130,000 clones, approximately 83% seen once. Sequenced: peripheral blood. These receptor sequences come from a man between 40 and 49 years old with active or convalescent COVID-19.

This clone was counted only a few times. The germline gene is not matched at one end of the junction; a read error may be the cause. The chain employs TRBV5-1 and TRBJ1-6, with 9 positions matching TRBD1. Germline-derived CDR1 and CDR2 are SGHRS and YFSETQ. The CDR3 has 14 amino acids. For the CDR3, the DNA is TGCGCCAGCAGTTTGGACAGGGGAGGTTCACCCCTCCACTTT. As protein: CASSLDRGGSPLHF.

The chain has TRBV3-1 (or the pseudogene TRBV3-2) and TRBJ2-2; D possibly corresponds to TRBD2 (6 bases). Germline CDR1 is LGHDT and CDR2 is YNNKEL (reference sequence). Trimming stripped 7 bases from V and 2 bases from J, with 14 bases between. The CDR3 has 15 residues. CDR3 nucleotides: TGTGCCAGCAATTTGTGGGGGGACAACACCGGGGAGCTGTTTTTT. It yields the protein CASNLWGDNTGELFF.

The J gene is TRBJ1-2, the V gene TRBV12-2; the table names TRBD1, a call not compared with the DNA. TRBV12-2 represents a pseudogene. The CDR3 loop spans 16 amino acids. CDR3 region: CASRLAQGDSLYGYTF. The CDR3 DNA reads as TGTGCAAGTCGCTTAGCGCAGGGGGACAGCCTCTATGGCTACACCTTC.

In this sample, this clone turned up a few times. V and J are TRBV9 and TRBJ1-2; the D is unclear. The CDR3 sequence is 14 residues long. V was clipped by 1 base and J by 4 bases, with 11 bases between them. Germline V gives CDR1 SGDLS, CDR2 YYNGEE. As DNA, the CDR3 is TGTGCCAGCAGCGTATGGGGTGAGGGCTATGGCTACACCTTC. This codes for CASSVWGEGYGYTF.

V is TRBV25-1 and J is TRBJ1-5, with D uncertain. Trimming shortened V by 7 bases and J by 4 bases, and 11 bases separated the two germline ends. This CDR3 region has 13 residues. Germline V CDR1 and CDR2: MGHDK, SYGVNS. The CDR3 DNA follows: TGTGCCAGCATGTCGGGTGAAAATCAGCCCCAGCATTTT. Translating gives CASMSGENQPQHF.

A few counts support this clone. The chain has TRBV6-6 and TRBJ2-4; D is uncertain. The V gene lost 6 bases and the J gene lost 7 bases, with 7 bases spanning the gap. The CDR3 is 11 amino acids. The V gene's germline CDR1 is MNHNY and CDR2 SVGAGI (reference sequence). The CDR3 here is CASSDGNIQYF. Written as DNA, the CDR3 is TGTGCCAGCAGCGACGGGAACATTCAGTACTTC.

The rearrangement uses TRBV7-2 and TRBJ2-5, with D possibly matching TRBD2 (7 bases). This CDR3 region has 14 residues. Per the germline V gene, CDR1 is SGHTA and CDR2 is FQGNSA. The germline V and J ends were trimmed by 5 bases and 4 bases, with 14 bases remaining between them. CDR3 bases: TGTGCCAGCAGCCAAGGGGGGGCAGGAGAGACCCAGTACTTC. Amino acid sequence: CASSQGGAGETQYF.

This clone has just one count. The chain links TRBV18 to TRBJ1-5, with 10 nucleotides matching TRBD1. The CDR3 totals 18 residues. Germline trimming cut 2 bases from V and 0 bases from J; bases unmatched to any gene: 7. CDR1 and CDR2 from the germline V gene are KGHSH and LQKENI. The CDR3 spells CASSPIAGQGYSNQPQHF. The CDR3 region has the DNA TGTGCCAGCTCACCAATCGCGGGACAGGGGTATAGCAATCAGCCCCAGCATTTT.

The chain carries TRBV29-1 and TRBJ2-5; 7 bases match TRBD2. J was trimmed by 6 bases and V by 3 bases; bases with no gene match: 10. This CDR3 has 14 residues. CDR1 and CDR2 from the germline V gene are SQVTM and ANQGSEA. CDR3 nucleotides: TGCAGCGTTGAGTCAGCGGGGAACCGGCAGACCCAGTACTTC. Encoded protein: CSVESAGNRQTQYF.

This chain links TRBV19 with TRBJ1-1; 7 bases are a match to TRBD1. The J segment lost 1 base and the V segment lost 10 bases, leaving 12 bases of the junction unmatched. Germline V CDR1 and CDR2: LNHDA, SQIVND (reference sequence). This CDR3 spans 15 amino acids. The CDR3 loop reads CATQRQGRGNTEAFF. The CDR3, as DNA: TGTGCCACTCAAAGACAGGGAAGGGGGAACACTGAAGCTTTCTTT.

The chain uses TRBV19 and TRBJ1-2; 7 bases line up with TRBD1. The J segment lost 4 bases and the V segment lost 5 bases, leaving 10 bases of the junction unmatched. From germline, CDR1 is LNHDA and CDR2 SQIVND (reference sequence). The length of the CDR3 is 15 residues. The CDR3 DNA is TGTGCCAGTAGTGCCCGGGACAGCCACTCCTATGGCTACACCTTC. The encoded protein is CASSARDSHSYGYTF.

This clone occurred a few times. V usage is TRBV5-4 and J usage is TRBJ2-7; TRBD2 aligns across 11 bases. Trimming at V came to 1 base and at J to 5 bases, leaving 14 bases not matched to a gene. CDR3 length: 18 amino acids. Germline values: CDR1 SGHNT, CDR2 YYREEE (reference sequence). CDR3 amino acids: CASSLTSGGAGMLNEQYF. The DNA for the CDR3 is TGTGCCAGCAGCTTGACTAGCGGGGGTGCCGGGATGCTAAACGAGCAGTACTTC.

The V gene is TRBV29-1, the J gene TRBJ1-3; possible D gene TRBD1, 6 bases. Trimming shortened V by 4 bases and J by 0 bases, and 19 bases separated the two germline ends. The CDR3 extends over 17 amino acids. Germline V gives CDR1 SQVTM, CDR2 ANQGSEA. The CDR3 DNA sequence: TGCAGCGTTGCTGGCCGGGACAACGACCCCTCTGGAAACACCATATATTTT. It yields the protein CSVAGRDNDPSGNTIYF.